Listed below are T cell receptor beta chains from one sample, sequenced in a study of cytomegalovirus exposure and HLA in healthy donors. The data were produced by immunoSEQ multiplex PCR, yet TCRdb's version contains in-frame clones alone and is incomplete. This sample yields approximately 190,000 clones, of which around 83% are seen a single time; approximately 1.7% belongs to the top ten. Sample: PBMCs. The origin of the receptors is a man aged 40-55 years in good health and CMV-seropositive. Both conserved end residues are part of each CDR3. D genes are given only for firm matches. Clone sizes are given selectively: once, few, many, or a class where the clone is expanded.

DNA	CDR3	V	D	size	J
TGTGCCAGCAGGGCTCCGGGACGGGAGGATTATGGCTACACCTTC	CASRAPGREDYGYTF	TRBV2	.	.	TRBJ1-2
TGCGCCAGCAGCCCTACCGGGACAGGGGCGCGATTGACTGAAGCTTTCTTT	CASSPTGTGARLTEAFF	TRBV5-1	TRBD1	.	TRBJ1-1
TGTGCCAGTAGGTTGGGGACTAGCGGAAGGGAGTATACGCAGTATTTT	CASRLGTSGREYTQYF	TRBV19	TRBD2	.	TRBJ2-3
TGTGCCAGCAGTTTCTACCATAATGAAAAACTGTTTTTT	CASSFYHNEKLFF	TRBV27	.	once	TRBJ1-4
TGTGCCAGCAGTAGCGGATCCCACTCCTACGAGCAGTACTTC	CASSSGSHSYEQYF	TRBV7-9	.	.	TRBJ2-7
TGCGCCATCCGGGAGGCAGGGAACACTGAAGCTTTCTTT	CAIREAGNTEAFF	TRBV5-1	.	.	TRBJ1-1
TGTGCCAGCAATGGACTAGCGGTGACCTACGAGCAGTACTTC	CASNGLAVTYEQYF	TRBV6-1	TRBD2	.	TRBJ2-7
TGTTCCAGCAGCTTGATGGGGACTCAAGAGACCCAGTACTTC	CSSSLMGTQETQYF	TRBV7-9	.	.	TRBJ2-5
TGTGCCAGCAGCTTGCTAGGAAGTGGGAACACTGAAGCTTTCTTT	CASSLLGSGNTEAFF	TRBV6-1	.	.	TRBJ1-1
TGTGCCAGCAGCCTAGCCCTAGCGGGAGGGGAGCAGTTCTTC	CASSLALAGGEQFF	TRBV11-2	TRBD2	.	TRBJ2-1
TGTGCCAGCAGGGATGACGTAGCGGGGACGCAGGCCAAAAACATTCAGTACTTC	CASRDDVAGTQAKNIQYF	TRBV9	TRBD2	.	TRBJ2-4
TGCGCCAGCAGCTTGGAACGGGGGGAGGGCATTCAGTACTTC	CASSLERGEGIQYF	TRBV5-1	TRBD2	.	TRBJ2-4
TGTGCCAGTAGTATTTCCTCGAAGGGGAACTATGGCTACACCTTC	CASSISSKGNYGYTF	TRBV19	.	.	TRBJ1-2
TGTGCCAGCAGTCTAAAACAGGGGGGAGGAAACACCATATATTTT	CASSLKQGGGNTIYF	TRBV2	TRBD1	.	TRBJ1-3
TGTGCCAGCAGTGAAGCGCCGGATAGCAATCAGCCCCAGCATTTT	CASSEAPDSNQPQHF	TRBV13	.	.	TRBJ1-5
TGTGCCAGCAGTTCACCGCAGGGCTATGGCTACACCTTC	CASSSPQGYGYTF	TRBV28	.	.	TRBJ1-2
TGTGCCAGCAGCCAAGGACCTGGACAGGGCGAGTACACCGGGGAGCTGTTTTTT	CASSQGPGQGEYTGELFF	TRBV4-2	TRBD1	few	TRBJ2-2
TGTGCCAGCAGCTCCTACCGGGACATAGGTCAGCCCCAGCATTTT	CASSSYRDIGQPQHF	TRBV7-9	.	once	TRBJ1-5
TGTGCCAGCAGCTTAGGGGAGATGGGGAATGAAAAACTGTTTTTT	CASSLGEMGNEKLFF	TRBV7-8	.	.	TRBJ1-4
TGCGCCAGCGGTACTAGCGGACAACGGGATGAGCAGTTCTTC	CASGTSGQRDEQFF	TRBV5-1	TRBD2	.	TRBJ2-1
TGTGCCACCCAGGGACAGCAAGAGACCCAGTACTTC	CATQGQQETQYF	TRBV19	TRBD1	.	TRBJ2-5
TGTGCCAGCAGCCGCGGGACAGGGTCCTACGAGCAGTACTTC	CASSRGTGSYEQYF	TRBV7-9	TRBD1	.	TRBJ2-7
TGTGCCAGCAGCCTGAGACAGGGGATTCCTGGCTACACCTTC	CASSLRQGIPGYTF	TRBV11-2	TRBD1	.	TRBJ1-2
TGCGCCAGCAGCCATGGAGGGACAGGCCTTACCTACGAGCAGTACTTC	CASSHGGTGLTYEQYF	TRBV5-1	TRBD1	.	TRBJ2-7
TGTGCCTGGAGTAGGGGGAACTCCTACAATGAGCAGTTCTTC	CAWSRGNSYNEQFF	TRBV30	.	.	TRBJ2-1
TGTGCCTGGAGTCCAATTCAGGGTGGTGATGAGCAGTTCTTC	CAWSPIQGGDEQFF	TRBV30	.	.	TRBJ2-1
TGTGCCAGCCATGGACAGGGGGCGATTGAGCAGTTCTTC	CASHGQGAIEQFF	TRBV6-6	TRBD1	once	TRBJ2-1
TGTGCCAGCAGCAAAACACGAACCAGCTCTGGAAACACCATATATTTT	CASSKTRTSSGNTIYF	TRBV21-1	.	.	TRBJ1-3
TGTGCCAGCAGTCCTTCCCTAGGGGACACCGACTACGAGCAGTACTTC	CASSPSLGDTDYEQYF	TRBV28	.	.	TRBJ2-7
TGCGCCAGCAGCCCCTTCGCGTCGCGGGAGGTCCCAGATACGCAGTATTTT	CASSPFASREVPDTQYF	TRBV4-1	TRBD2	once	TRBJ2-3
TGTGCCAGCAGCTTTAGCGGAAACTACGAGCAGTACTTC	CASSFSGNYEQYF	TRBV27	.	.	TRBJ2-7
TGTGCCAGTACAAGAGGGGGTGACTACAATGAGCAGTTCTTC	CASTRGGDYNEQFF	TRBV19	.	.	TRBJ2-1